This T cell receptor (beta chain) was found in a study of blood T cell repertoires in COVID-19. About the research overall: The samples span acute and convalescent COVID-19 from the United States, Italy and Spain. Sample material is recorded as cDNA or gDNA derived from T cells, B-cell-depleted T cells, or PBMCs.

Some clones are missing from TCRdb's copy, which holds only in-frame ones; the method was immunoSEQ multiplex PCR. Altogether roughly 260,000 clones are present, roughly 85% being singletons, with the ten largest covering around 2%. Germline values: CDR1 SGHRS, CDR2 YFSETQ. The V gene lost 6 bases and the J gene lost 2 bases, with 12 bases spanning the gap. This CDR3 region has 15 residues. Grouping used clinical history reported by participants in a survey and questionnaire. Recovered Cohort 3 donors showed two negative PCRs, clearance, or symptom resolution. Sequencing was performed on PBMCs or T cells enriched from blood (not recorded which). The TCR sequence derives from a woman between 45 and 60 years old who had recovered from COVID-19. The chain couples TRBV5-1 to TRBJ2-6; D may be TRBD2 (5 bases). The CDR3 nucleotides are TGCGCCAGCACCCTCGGGATGCCTGGGGCCAACGTCCTGACTTTC. Protein: CASTLGMPGANVLTF.